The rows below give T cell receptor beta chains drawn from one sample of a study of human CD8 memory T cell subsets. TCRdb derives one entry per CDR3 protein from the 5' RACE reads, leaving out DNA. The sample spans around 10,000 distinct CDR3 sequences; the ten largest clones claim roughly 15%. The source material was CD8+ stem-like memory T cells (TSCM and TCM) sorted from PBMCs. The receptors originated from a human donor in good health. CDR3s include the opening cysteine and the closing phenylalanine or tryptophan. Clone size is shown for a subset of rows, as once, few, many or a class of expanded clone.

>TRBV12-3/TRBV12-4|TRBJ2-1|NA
CASSSQGSAMYNEQFF
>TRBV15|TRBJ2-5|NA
CATSREGLAGVETQYF
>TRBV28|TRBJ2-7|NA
CASLPGDRTYEQYF
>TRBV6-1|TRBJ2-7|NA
CASSETDNIYEQYF
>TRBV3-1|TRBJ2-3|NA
CASSQFSRGPSTDTQYF
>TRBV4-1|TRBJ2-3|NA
CASCSGRGASTDTQYF
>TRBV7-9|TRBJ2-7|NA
CASTPPGRYEQYF
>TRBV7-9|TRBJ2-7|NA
CASSPPGQGFEQYF
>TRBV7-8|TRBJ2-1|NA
CASSLTGTNEQFF
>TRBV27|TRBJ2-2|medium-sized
CASSLYLAENTGELFF
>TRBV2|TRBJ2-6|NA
CASSESWGSGANVLTF
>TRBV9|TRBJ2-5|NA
CASSASGVWQETQYF
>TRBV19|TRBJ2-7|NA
CASSNQGQTYEQYF
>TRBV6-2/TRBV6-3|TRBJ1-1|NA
CASSYSKEGRSTEAFF
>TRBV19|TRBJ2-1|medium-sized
CASSGLDAFYNEQFF
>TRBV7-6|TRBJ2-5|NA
CASSLDGDQETQYF
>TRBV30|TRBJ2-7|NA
CAWSAGVRKVEQYF
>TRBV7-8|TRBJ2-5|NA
CASSLEQGGVETQYF
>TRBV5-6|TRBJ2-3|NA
CASSFPSGTDTQYF
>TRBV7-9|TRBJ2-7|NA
CASSLTMPEQYF
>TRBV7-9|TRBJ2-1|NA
CASSSTGGPSYNEQFF
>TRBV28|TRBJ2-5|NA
CASSLDTQQETQYF
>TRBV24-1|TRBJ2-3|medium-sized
CATSDFTGTVPPDTQYF
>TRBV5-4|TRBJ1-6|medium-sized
CASSLDLGNSPLHF
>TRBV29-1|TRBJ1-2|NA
CSVERTGKGYGYTF
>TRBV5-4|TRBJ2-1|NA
CASSNGLAKNEQFF
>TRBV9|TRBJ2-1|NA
CASSVADGSSYNEQFF
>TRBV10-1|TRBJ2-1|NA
CASSESRGMDNEQFF
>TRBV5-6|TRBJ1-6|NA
CASSLDGMGLGPLHF
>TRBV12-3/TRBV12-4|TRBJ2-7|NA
CASSLGGGPEGNYEQYF
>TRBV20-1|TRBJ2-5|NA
CSARDLSAATSQETQYF
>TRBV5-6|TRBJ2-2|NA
CASRSRDRGTGELFF
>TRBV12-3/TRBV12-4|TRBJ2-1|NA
CASSLYPPRVSYNEQFF
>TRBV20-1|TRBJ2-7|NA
CSALQGYEQYF
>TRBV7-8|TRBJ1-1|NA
CASSLGRGITEAFF
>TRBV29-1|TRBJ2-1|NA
CSVADGAYNEQFF
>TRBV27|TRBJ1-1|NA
CASSGQGAPEAFF
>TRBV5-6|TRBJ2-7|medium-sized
CASSLQGGEQYF
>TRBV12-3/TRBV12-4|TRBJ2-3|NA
CASSLPGPDTQYF
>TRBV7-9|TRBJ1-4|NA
CASSLVLQGTNEKLFF
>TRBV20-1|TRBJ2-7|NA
CSARSPGTNKSYEQYF
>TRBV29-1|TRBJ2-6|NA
CSVAGPGANVLTF
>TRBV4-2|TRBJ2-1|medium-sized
CASSQGDPYSYDNEQFF